This passage covers 28 T cell receptor beta chains from one sample sequenced in a study of blood T cell repertoires in COVID-19. Here immunoSEQ multiplex PCR was the method, and the copy in TCRdb shows in-frame clones only, minus some. The sample lists about 260,000 clones; about 87% were seen once. The sample consisted of PBMCs or T cells enriched from blood (not recorded which). These receptors were collected from a woman aged 45 to 65 who had recovered from COVID-19.

The genes are TRBV6-5 and TRBJ2-3; 7 positions agree with TRBD2. The germline CDR1 and CDR2 sequences are MNHEY and SVGAGI. J was trimmed by 5 bases and V by 2 bases; bases with no gene match: 4. The CDR3 length is 14 residues. The CDR3 region is CASSYPPGGDTQYF. CDR3 sequence (DNA): TGTGCCAGCAGTTACCCCCCGGGGGGAGATACGCAGTATTTT.

The chain carries TRBV6-5 and TRBJ1-1; 7 bases agree with TRBD1. J was trimmed by 8 bases and V by 2 bases; bases with no gene match: 5. Germline assignment: CDR1 MNHEY and CDR2 SVGAGI. This CDR3 comprises 13 residues. Here the CDR3 reads CASSYRQTGEAFF. As DNA, the CDR3 is TGTGCCAGCAGTTACCGACAGACAGGGGAAGCTTTCTTT.

Only one count was recorded for this clone. J is TRBJ1-1 and V is TRBV28, with D possibly matching TRBD1 (5 bases). V lost 3 bases and J 6 bases, leaving 20 bases between the germline ends. The CDR3 extends over 16 amino acids. Germline CDR1 and CDR2: MDHEN and SYDVKM. CDR3 coding DNA: TGTGCCAGCAGTTTGGGGTCCAGGGTTCGTTCGGCTGAAGCTTTCTTT. This translates into CASSLGSRVRSAEAFF.

The chain couples TRBV7-2 to TRBJ2-1; tentatively, D is TRBD1 (6 bases). The V end was cut by 4 bases, the J end by 4 bases, with 11 bases between. This CDR3 comprises 14 residues. The germline CDR1 and CDR2 sequences are SGHTA and FQGNSA. Here the CDR3 DNA reads TGTGCCAGCAGCTCTAGTAGGGGGTACAATGAGCAGTTCTTC. This sequence encodes CASSSSRGYNEQFF.

The chain employs TRBV9 and TRBJ1-4; 7 bases fit TRBD1. There are 16 residues in the CDR3. Germline values: CDR1 SGDLS, CDR2 YYNGEE. The ends lost 0 bases at V and 5 bases at J; junction bases unmatched: 7. The CDR3: CASSVGSGTANEKLFF. The DNA of the CDR3 is TGTGCCAGCAGCGTAGGCTCCGGGACAGCCAATGAAAAACTGTTTTTT.

The chain has TRBV5-1 and TRBJ2-7; 15 nucleotides align to TRBD2. The CDR3 contains 16 residues. Germline V gene lookup returns CDR1 SGHRS and CDR2 YFSETQ. The J segment lost 6 bases and the V segment lost 3 bases, leaving 7 bases of the junction unmatched. CDR3 coding DNA: TGCGCCAGCAGCTGGGGACTAGCGGGAGGACTGTCCGAGCAGTACTTC. Translation gives CASSWGLAGGLSEQYF.

The rearrangement links TRBV5-1 to TRBJ2-7, with 8 positions matching TRBD1. V lost 6 bases to trimming and J lost 2 bases; unmatched junction nucleotides: 7. The CDR3 is made up of 14 amino acids. In germline, CDR1 is SGHRS, CDR2 YFSETQ. The CDR3 loop is CASKVDRGTYEQYF. CDR3 coding DNA: TGCGCCAGCAAGGTTGACAGGGGTACCTACGAGCAGTACTTC.

V is TRBV5-6 and J is TRBJ1-2, with D possibly being TRBD1 (5 bases). Germline loops: CDR1 SGHDT, CDR2 YYEEEE. V lost 6 bases to trimming and J lost 7 bases, with 19 bases between them. CDR3 length equals 14 residues. CDR3 loop: CASTSRGHFTGYTF. CDR3 bases: TGTGCCAGCACCTCGCGTGGACATTTTACTGGCTACACCTTC.

The sample holds one count of this clone. This chain links TRBV7-2 with TRBJ1-3, with a possible D match to TRBD1 (6 bases). V was pared by 7 bases and J by 4 bases, with 20 bases between. Germline V gene sequence: CDR1 SGHTA, CDR2 FQGNSA. The CDR3 length is 16 residues. The CDR3 loop reads CASNIPGAAVGNTIYF. The CDR3 nucleotides are TGTGCCAGCAACATCCCAGGGGCAGCCGTAGGAAACACCATATATTTT. The variable domain in full, with the rest retrieved from reference TRBV7-2 and TRBJ1-3, is GAGVSQSPSNKVTEKGKDVELRCDPISGHTALYWYRQSLGQGLEFLIYFQGNSAPDKSGLPSDRFSAERTGGSVSTLTIQRTQQEDSAVYLCASNIPGAAVGNTIYFGEGSWLTVV.

The rearrangement links TRBV29-1 to TRBJ2-1, with unresolved D. Germline V lookup: CDR1 SQVTM, CDR2 ANQGSEA. This CDR3 has 12 amino acids. V gave up 4 bases and J gave up 8 bases, with 12 bases separating them. The CDR3 DNA sequence: TGCAGCGTTGTGGCCTCCAGCGATGAGCAGTTCTTC. Its translation is CSVVASSDEQFF.

This chain uses TRBV9 with TRBJ1-5; possible D gene TRBD1, 6 bases. The CDR3 contains 14 residues. Trimming removed 3 bases from V and 3 bases from J, with 10 bases in between. Germline CDR1 is SGDLS and CDR2 is YYNGEE. CDR3 sequence reads: CASSATGSNQPQHF. The CDR3, as DNA: TGTGCCAGCAGCGCGACAGGTTCCAATCAGCCCCAGCATTTT. Looking up the rest from reference TRBV9 and TRBJ1-5 gives the full variable domain: DSGVTQTPKHLITATGQRVTLRCSPRSGDLSVYWYQQSLDQGLQFLIQYYNGEERAKGNILERFSAQQFPDLHSELNLSSLELGDSALYFCASSATGSNQPQHFGDGTRLSIL.

This chain connects TRBV25-1 to TRBJ1-1, with 9 bases identical to TRBD1. Germline loops: CDR1 MGHDK, CDR2 SYGVNS. The ends lost 9 bases at V and 0 bases at J; junction bases unmatched: 5. The CDR3 is 14 amino acids. DNA of the CDR3: TGTGCCAGTACGACAGGGGGTCTGAACACTGAAGCTTTCTTT. This sequence encodes CASTTGGLNTEAFF.

The chain employs TRBV4-3 and TRBJ2-3; no clear D gene. This CDR3 spans 13 amino acids. The V end was cut by 0 bases, the J end by 8 bases, with 9 bases between. Germline-derived CDR1 and CDR2 are LGHNA and YSLEER. CDR3 in DNA: TGCGCCAGCAGCCAAGAAGCATCTGGTACGCAGTATTTT. Translation: CASSQEASGTQYF.

The genes are TRBV28 and TRBJ2-5; a possible D gene is TRBD1 (7 bases). V gave up 5 bases and J gave up 5 bases, with 15 bases separating them. Germline CDR1 and CDR2: MDHEN and SYDVKM. The CDR3 has 14 residues. CDR3 loop: CASSPDRAGETQYF. The CDR3 region has the DNA TGTGCCAGCAGTCCCGACAGGGCGGGGGAGACCCAGTACTTC.

This chain connects TRBV28 to TRBJ2-7; 10 bases are shared with TRBD2. The junction had 12 bases not matched to a gene; V was cut back by 5 bases and J by 5 bases. The CDR3 length is 16 residues. Germline values: CDR1 MDHEN, CDR2 SYDVKM. Here the CDR3 DNA reads TGTGCCAGCAGTGGACGAGCGGGAGGGCCTGTGGACGAGCAGTACTTC. This gives the protein CASSGRAGGPVDEQYF.

The V call is TRBV11-2, the J call TRBJ2-3, with TRBD2 matching over 7 bases. V trimming: 0 bases; J trimming: 6 bases; junction bases outside the gene matches: 12. Germline assignment: CDR1 SGHAT and CDR2 FQNNGV. The CDR3 covers 17 residues. The CDR3 sequence: CASSLDRSGGRADTQYF. CDR3 nucleotides: TGTGCCAGCAGCTTAGACCGTTCTGGCGGGAGAGCGGATACGCAGTATTTT.

Worth noting for this clone: No DNA is shown, since the ends of the CDR3 on it are uncertain; the CDR3 is the one TCRdb lists. The chain couples TRBV28 to TRBJ1-2; the DNA was not used to check the table's D call, TRBD1. CDR1 and CDR2 (germline): MDHEN, SYDVKM. Counting both end residues, the CDR3 totals 15 amino acids. The chain's CDR3 is CASSFFGQGRSGYTF.

V gene TRBV25-1 combines with J gene TRBJ1-6; 7 positions match TRBD1. Trimming took 6 bases from V and 6 from J; bases not matched to a gene: 2. The CDR3 consists of 13 residues. Germline values: CDR1 MGHDK, CDR2 SYGVNS. The CDR3 DNA sequence: TGTGCCAGCAGAGGACAGGTTAATTCACCCCTCCACTTT. Translation gives CASRGQVNSPLHF.

The DNA of the CDR3 is TGTGCCAGCAGCTTAAGGGGGACAGCCTTCTCCTATAATTCACCCCTCCACTTT. This sequence encodes CASSLRGTAFSYNSPLHF. V is TRBV11-2 and J is TRBJ1-6; 7 bases agree with TRBD1. CDR1 is SGHAT, CDR2 FQNNGV, per germline. The ends lost 2 bases at V and 0 bases at J; junction bases unmatched: 7. The CDR3 spans 18 residues.

The V call is TRBV28, the J call TRBJ1-1; perhaps TRBD1 as D (6 bases). The CDR3 runs to 12 residues. The V gene's germline CDR1 is MDHEN and CDR2 SYDVKM. Deletions cut 5 bases from V and 7 bases from J, with 11 bases between. In DNA form, the CDR3 reads TGTGCCAGCAGTCCGGACAGAGTTGAAGCTTTCTTT. Translating gives CASSPDRVEAFF. The full variable domain, its missing parts supplied by reference TRBV28 and TRBJ1-1, is DVKVTQSSRYLVKRTGEKVFLECVQDMDHENMFWYRQDPGLGLRLIYFSYDVKMKEKGDIPEGYSVSREKKERFSLILESASTNQTSMYLCASSPDRVEAFFGQGTRLTVV.

This chain connects TRBV29-1 to TRBJ2-2, with 9 bases aligning to TRBD1. This CDR3 spans 13 amino acids. V shed 5 bases, J shed 9 bases, and the junction held 7 bases outside the gene matches. CDR1 is SQVTM and CDR2 is ANQGSEA in the germline V gene. CDR3 amino acids: CSVPGQGYRELFF. DNA for the CDR3: TGCAGCGTTCCGGGACAGGGTTACCGGGAGCTGTTTTTT.

Here the CDR3 reads CASSPNTKNIQYF. CDR3 DNA: TGTGCCAGCTCACCAAACACCAAAAACATTCAGTACTTC. The chain recombines TRBV18 with TRBJ2-4, with D unresolved. V shed 2 bases and J shed 2 bases, with 4 bases lying between them. This CDR3 spans 13 amino acids. Germline loops: CDR1 KGHSH, CDR2 LQKENI.

The chain is built from TRBV7-3 and TRBJ2-3; TRBD2 might be the D (5 bases). The V end was cut by 5 bases, the J end by 5 bases, with 11 bases between. Germline CDR1 is SGHTA and CDR2 is FQGTGA. CDR3 size: 13 residues. CDR3 in amino acids: CASSRTGGDTQYF. The CDR3 DNA is TGTGCCAGCAGCCGGACTGGAGGAGATACGCAGTATTTT.

This sequence joins TRBV7-3 and TRBJ1-1; possibly TRBD1 for D (6 bases). Trimming shortened V by 0 bases and J by 7 bases, and 18 bases separated the two germline ends. This CDR3 is 16 amino acids long. CDR1 SGHTA and CDR2 FQGTGA come from the germline V gene. The CDR3 DNA follows: TGTGCCAGCAGCTTAACCCCCCTCGGGGGGCAGATTGAAGCTTTCTTT. This encodes CASSLTPLGGQIEAFF.

The chain links TRBV11-1 to TRBJ2-1; 10 positions agree with TRBD1. V shed 6 bases, J shed 7 bases, and the junction held 9 bases outside the gene matches. CDR1 SGHAT and CDR2 FQDESV come from the germline V gene (reference sequence). This CDR3 spans 15 amino acids. The CDR3 loop is CASSKRDRGINEQFF. The CDR3 bases are TGTGCCAGCAGTAAAAGGGACAGGGGAATTAATGAGCAGTTCTTC.

V gene TRBV4-1 combines with J gene TRBJ2-2; a weak D match, TRBD2 (6 bases). The CDR3 totals 17 residues. V lost 4 bases and J 2 bases, leaving 17 bases between the germline ends. Germline CDR1 reads MGHRA; CDR2 reads YSYEKL. The CDR3 DNA reads as TGCGCCAGCAGCCCTCGGCTAGCGTCAAGAAACACCGGGGAGCTGTTTTTT. Translation gives CASSPRLASRNTGELFF.

This chain uses TRBV28 with TRBJ2-7; a possible D gene is TRBD2 (6 bases). Germline V gene sequence: CDR1 MDHEN, CDR2 SYDVKM. Trimming removed 3 bases from V and 7 bases from J, with 10 bases in between. The length of the CDR3 is 12 residues. The CDR3 loop is CASSLDGGEQYF. Here the CDR3 DNA reads TGTGCCAGCAGTTTGGACGGGGGTGAGCAGTACTTC.

The chain joins TRBV30 to TRBJ1-2; 12 nucleotides match TRBD1. CDR1 and CDR2 (germline): GTSNPN, SVGIG (reference sequence). This CDR3 spans 14 amino acids. V shed 4 bases, J shed 2 bases, and the junction held 2 bases outside the gene matches. The CDR3 region has the DNA TGTGCCTGGACGGGACAGGGGGCAAACTATGGCTACACCTTC. Protein sequence: CAWTGQGANYGYTF.